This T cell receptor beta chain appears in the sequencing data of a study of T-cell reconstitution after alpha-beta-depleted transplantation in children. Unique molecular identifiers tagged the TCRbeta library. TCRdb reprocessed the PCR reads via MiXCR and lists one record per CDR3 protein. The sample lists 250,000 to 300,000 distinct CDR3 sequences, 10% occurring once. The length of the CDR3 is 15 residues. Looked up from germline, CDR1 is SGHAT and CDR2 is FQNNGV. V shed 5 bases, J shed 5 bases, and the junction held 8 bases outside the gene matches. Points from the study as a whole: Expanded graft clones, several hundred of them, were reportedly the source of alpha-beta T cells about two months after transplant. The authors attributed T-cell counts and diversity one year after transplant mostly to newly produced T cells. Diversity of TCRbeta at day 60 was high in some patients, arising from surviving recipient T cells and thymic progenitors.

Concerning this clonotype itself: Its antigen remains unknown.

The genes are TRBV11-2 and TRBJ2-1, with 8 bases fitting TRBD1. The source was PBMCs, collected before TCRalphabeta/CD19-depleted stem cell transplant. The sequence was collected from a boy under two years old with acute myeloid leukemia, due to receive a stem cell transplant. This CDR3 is CASSPGRGRHNEQFF. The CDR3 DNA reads TGTGCCAGCAGCCCAGGCAGGGGGCGGCACAATGAGCAGTTCTTC.